These 13 T cell receptor beta chains share one sample of origin, sequenced in a study of blood T cell repertoires in COVID-19. Generated by immunoSEQ multiplex PCR, the TCRdb table keeps only in-frame clones and is missing some. The sample lists roughly 100,000 clones, roughly nine tenths occurring once. Input material: peripheral blood. The source of these receptors is a human donor in a cohort sampled during active COVID-19.

The chain carries TRBV28 and TRBJ1-5; 7 nucleotides align to TRBD1. The J segment lost 4 bases and the V segment lost 5 bases, leaving 14 bases of the junction unmatched. The CDR3 contains 17 residues. Germline V gene lookup returns CDR1 MDHEN and CDR2 SYDVKM. The CDR3 here is CASSPTRDRFRNQPQHF. The CDR3 DNA sequence: TGTGCCAGCAGTCCTACCCGGGACAGATTCAGAAATCAGCCCCAGCATTTT.

The chain recombines TRBV10-3 with TRBJ2-3; 8 bases are shared with TRBD1. This CDR3 spans 15 amino acids. With 7 bases clipped from V and 4 bases from J, the junction kept 10 bases outside the gene matches. CDR1 ENHRY and CDR2 SYGVKD come from the germline V gene. The CDR3 protein is CAINLDRADPDTQYF. Written as DNA, the CDR3 is TGTGCCATCAACCTGGACAGGGCGGACCCAGATACGCAGTATTTT.

The chain combines TRBV5-8 with TRBJ1-2; no clear D. Trimming removed 4 bases at V and 3 bases at J, with 13 bases between. Germline V CDR1 and CDR2: SGHTS, YDEGEE. This CDR3 has 14 amino acids. CDR3 residues: CASSLPGGDYGYTF. The CDR3 region has the DNA TGTGCCAGCAGCCTGCCGGGAGGAGACTATGGCTACACCTTC.

The chain employs TRBV18 and TRBJ2-5; TRBD2 agrees at 8 bases. Germline lookup yields CDR1 KGHSH and CDR2 LQKENI. J lost 1 base, V lost 3 bases, and 4 bases had no gene match. This CDR3 region has 15 residues. The CDR3 nucleotides are TGTGCCAGCTCACCCCTTCTAGCGGGCCAAGAGACCCAGTACTTC. It is translated as CASSPLLAGQETQYF.

The chain joins TRBV3-1 (or the pseudogene TRBV3-2) to TRBJ2-1; 7 nucleotides match TRBD2. The CDR3 loop spans 17 amino acids. Germline CDR1 is LGHDT and CDR2 is YNNKEL (reference sequence). V gave up 0 bases and J gave up 4 bases; unmatched junction bases: 9. CDR3 sequence (DNA): TGTGCCAGCAGCCAAGAGTGGGGGAGCGGGGTTTACAATGAGCAGTTCTTC. Protein sequence: CASSQEWGSGVYNEQFF.

This clone turned up a few times. The rearrangement joins TRBV5-6 to TRBJ2-7; no firm D call. Germline lookup yields CDR1 SGHDT and CDR2 YYEEEE. V lost 0 bases and J 0 bases, leaving 10 bases between the germline ends. This CDR3 has 15 residues. The CDR3 nucleotides are TGTGCCAGCAGCTTGGACAGCCCGCTCTCCTACGAGCAGTACTTC. Translating it yields CASSLDSPLSYEQYF.

The V gene is TRBV7-9, the J gene TRBJ2-7, with 8 bases identical to TRBD1. V dropped 7 bases and J dropped 5; count of bases not matched to a gene: 10. Per the germline V gene, CDR1 is SEHNR and CDR2 is FQNEAQ (reference sequence). The CDR3 consists of 14 residues. The CDR3 region is CASTTPGQGDEQYF. CDR3 nucleotides: TGTGCCAGCACGACACCTGGACAGGGCGACGAGCAGTACTTC.

V and J are TRBV6-5 and TRBJ1-1, with D uncertain. The germline V gene encodes CDR1 MNHEY and CDR2 SVGAGI. The CDR3 has 13 amino acids. V lost 0 bases and J lost 8, with 10 bases in between. This CDR3 reads CASSYSKGGEAFF. The CDR3 DNA reads TGTGCCAGCAGTTACTCGAAGGGAGGAGAAGCTTTCTTT.

This chain links TRBV19 with TRBJ1-2; D is unclear. The CDR3 has 13 residues. CDR1 and CDR2 from the germline V gene are LNHDA and SQIVND (reference sequence). V lost 1 base and J lost 7, with 10 bases in between. Written as DNA, the CDR3 is TGTGCCAGTAGTATAGTGGTGGAGTCTGGCTACACCTTC. This sequence encodes CASSIVVESGYTF.

The chain uses TRBV21-1 and TRBJ2-1; TRBD1, the table's D call, lacks a check against the DNA. TRBV21-1 is a known pseudogene. This CDR3 has 18 amino acids. The CDR3 nucleotides are TGTGCCAGCAGCAAAGATATCCGGGACACAGGTCAAGACAATGAGCAGTTCTTC. It yields the protein CASSKDIRDTGQDNEQFF.

This clone was seen once. This chain joins TRBV27 and TRBJ1-4; D is perhaps TRBD1 (5 bases). Germline V lookup: CDR1 MNHEY, CDR2 SMNVEV (reference sequence). The germline V and J ends were trimmed by 3 bases and 6 bases, with 8 bases remaining between them. This CDR3 comprises 13 residues. The CDR3, as DNA: TGTGCCAGCAGTTTCCAGGGTTATGAAAAACTGTTTTTT. As protein: CASSFQGYEKLFF.

The chain uses TRBV10-1 and TRBJ1-1; D unresolved. The CDR3 is 12 amino acids. V was clipped by 3 bases and J by 4 bases, with 6 bases between them. The germline CDR1 and CDR2 sequences are WNHNN and SYGVQD (reference sequence). The CDR3: CASSEPGTEAFF. The CDR3 DNA sequence: TGCGCCAGCAGTGAACCGGGCACTGAAGCTTTCTTT.

V is TRBV9 and J is TRBJ1-1, with 7 bases fitting TRBD1. The length of the CDR3 is 15 residues. The germline V gene encodes CDR1 SGDLS and CDR2 YYNGEE. J was trimmed by 1 base and V by 4 bases; bases with no gene match: 7. The CDR3 here is CASSPSGTANTEAFF. As DNA, the CDR3 is TGTGCCAGCAGCCCTTCAGGGACAGCGAACACTGAAGCTTTCTTT.